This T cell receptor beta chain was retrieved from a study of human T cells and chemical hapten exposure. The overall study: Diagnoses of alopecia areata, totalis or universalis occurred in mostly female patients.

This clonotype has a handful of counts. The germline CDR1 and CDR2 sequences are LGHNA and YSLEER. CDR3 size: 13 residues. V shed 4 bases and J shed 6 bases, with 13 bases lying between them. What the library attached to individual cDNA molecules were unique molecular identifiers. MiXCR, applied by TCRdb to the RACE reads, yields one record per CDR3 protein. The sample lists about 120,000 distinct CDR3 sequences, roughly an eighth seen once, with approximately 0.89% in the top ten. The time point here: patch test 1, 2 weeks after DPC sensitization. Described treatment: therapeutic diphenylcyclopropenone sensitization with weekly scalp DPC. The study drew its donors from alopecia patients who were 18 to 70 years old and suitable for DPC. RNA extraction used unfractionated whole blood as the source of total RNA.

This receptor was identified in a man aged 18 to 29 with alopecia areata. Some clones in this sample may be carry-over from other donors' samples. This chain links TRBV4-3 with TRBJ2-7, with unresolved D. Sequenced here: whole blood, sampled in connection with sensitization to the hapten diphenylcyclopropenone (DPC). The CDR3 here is CASSRVFSGEQYF. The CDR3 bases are TGCGCCAGCAGCCGGGTTTTTTCCGGCGAGCAGTACTTC.